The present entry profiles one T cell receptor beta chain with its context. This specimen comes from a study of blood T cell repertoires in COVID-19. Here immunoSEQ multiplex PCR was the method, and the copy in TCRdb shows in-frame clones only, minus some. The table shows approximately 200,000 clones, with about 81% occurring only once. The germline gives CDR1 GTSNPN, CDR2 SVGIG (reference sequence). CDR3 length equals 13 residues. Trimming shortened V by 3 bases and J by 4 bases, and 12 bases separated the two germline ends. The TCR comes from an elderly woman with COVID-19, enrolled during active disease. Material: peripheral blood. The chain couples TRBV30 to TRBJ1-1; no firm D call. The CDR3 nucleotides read TGTGCCTGGAGCCCCGGGGTTTTCACTGAAGCTTTCTTT. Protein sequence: CAWSPGVFTEAFF.